Sequencing of this TCR beta chain was carried out in a study of response to subunit inactivated influenza vaccine. TCRdb re-analysed the RT-PCR reads in MiXCR, keeping a single row per CDR3 protein. Of a few hundred thousand distinct CDR3 sequences in the sample, 14% were seen once. V was cut by 4 bases and J by 7 bases, with 17 bases left in between. In germline, CDR1 is MNHEY, CDR2 SVGAGI. The CDR3 covers 16 residues. The sequence was collected from a man between 45 and 60 years old who received an inactivated influenza vaccine. The material was PBMCs from blood, obtained approximately 12 days after vaccination. The chain carries TRBV6-5 and TRBJ1-6; TRBD1 is a possible D gene (6 bases). CDR3 sequence reads: CASSSGGGSRNSPLHF. For the CDR3, the DNA is TGTGCCAGCAGTTCCGGAGGGGGGTCCCGCAATTCACCCCTCCACTTT.